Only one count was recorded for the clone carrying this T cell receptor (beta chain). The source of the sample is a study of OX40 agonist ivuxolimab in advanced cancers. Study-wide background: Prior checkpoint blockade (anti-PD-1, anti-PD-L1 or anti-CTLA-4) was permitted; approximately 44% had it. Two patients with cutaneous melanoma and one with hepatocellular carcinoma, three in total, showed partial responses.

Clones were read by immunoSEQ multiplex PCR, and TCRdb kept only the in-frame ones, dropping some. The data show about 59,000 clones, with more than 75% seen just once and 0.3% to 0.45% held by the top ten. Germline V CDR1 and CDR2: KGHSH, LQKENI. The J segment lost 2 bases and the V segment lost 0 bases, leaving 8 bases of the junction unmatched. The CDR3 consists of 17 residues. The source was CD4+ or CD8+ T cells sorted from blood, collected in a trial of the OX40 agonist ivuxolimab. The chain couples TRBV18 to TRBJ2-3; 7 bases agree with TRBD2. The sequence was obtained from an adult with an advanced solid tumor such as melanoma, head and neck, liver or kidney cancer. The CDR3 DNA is TGTGCCAGCTCACCACCGACTGGGGGGGACCCCACAGATACGCAGTATTTT. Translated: CASSPPTGGDPTDTQYF.